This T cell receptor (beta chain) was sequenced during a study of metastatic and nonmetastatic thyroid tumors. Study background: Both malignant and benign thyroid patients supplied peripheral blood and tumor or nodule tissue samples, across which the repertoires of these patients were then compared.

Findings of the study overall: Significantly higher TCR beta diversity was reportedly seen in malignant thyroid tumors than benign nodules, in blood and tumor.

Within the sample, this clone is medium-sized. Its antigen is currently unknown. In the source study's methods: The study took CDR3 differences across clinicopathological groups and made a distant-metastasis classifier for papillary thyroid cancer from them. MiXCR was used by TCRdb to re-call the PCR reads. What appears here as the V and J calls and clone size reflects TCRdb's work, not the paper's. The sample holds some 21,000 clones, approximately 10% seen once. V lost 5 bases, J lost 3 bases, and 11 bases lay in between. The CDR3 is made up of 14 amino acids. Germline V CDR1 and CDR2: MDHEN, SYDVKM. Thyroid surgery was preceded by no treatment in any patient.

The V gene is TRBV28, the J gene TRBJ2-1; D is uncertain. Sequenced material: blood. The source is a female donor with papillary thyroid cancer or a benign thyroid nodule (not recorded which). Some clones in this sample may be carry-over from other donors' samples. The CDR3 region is CASSPLDIYNEQFF. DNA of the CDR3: TGTGCCAGCAGTCCTCTCGACATCTACAATGAGCAGTTCTTC. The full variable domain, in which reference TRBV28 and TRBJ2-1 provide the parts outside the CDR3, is DVKVTQSSRYLVKRTGEKVFLECVQDMDHENMFWYRQDPGLGLRLIYFSYDVKMKEKGDIPEGYSVSREKKERFSLILESASTNQTSMYLCASSPLDIYNEQFFGPGTRLTVL.